This TCR beta chain was sequenced during a study of pediatric ulcerative colitis. Study findings and constraints: All ulcerative colitis patients, but no controls, carried a couple of rectal clonotypes. This repertoire reflects total lymphocytes rather than subpopulations like regulatory T cells.

No immunosuppressive drugs were given to ulcerative colitis patients before diagnostic colonoscopy. This CDR3 spans 16 amino acids. Trimming removed 6 bases at V and 0 bases at J, with 15 bases between. The germline V gene encodes CDR1 KGHSH and CDR2 LQKENI. TCRdb keeps only in-frame clones here, not all; method: immunoSEQ multiplex PCR. This table has approximately 14,000 clones, 85% to 90% appearing once. With respect to this clone: The antigen remains unidentified.

The origin of this receptor is a boy younger than 18 with moderate ulcerative colitis. This chain connects TRBV18 to TRBJ2-1, with a possible D match to TRBD1 (5 bases). What was sequenced was blood. The CDR3 nucleotides read TGTGCCAGCTCGCCGACAGATTTGAGCTCCTACAATGAGCAGTTCTTC. Translated: CASSPTDLSSYNEQFF.